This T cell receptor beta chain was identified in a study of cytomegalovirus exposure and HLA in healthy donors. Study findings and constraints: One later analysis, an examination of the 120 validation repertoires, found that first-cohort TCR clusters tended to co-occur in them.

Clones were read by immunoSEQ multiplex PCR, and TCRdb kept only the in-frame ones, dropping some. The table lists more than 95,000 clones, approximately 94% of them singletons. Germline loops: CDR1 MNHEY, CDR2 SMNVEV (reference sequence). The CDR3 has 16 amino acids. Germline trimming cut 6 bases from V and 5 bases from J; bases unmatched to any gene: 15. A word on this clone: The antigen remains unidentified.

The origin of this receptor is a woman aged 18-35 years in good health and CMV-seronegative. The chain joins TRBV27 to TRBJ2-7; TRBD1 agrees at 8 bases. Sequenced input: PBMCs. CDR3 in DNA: TGTGCCAGCAGCCCCATGGGCCAGGGGGCGTATAACGAGCAGTACTTC. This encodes CASSPMGQGAYNEQYF.